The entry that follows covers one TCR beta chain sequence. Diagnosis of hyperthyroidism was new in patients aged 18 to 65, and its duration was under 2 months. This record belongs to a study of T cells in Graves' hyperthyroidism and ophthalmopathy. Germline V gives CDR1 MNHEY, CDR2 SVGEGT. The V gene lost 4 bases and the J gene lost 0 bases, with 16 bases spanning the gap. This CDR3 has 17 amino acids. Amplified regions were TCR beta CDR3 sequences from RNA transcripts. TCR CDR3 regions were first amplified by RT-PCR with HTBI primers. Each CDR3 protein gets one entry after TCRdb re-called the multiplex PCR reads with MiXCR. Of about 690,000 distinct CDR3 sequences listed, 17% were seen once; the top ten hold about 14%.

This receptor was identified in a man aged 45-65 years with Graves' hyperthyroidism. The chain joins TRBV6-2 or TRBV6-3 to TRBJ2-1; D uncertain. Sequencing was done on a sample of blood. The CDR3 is CASSSPVSSSSYNEQFF. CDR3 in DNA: TGTGCCAGCAGTTCCCCAGTCTCCAGCAGCTCCTACAATGAGCAGTTCTTC.